This T cell receptor beta chain was documented in a study of T cell repertoires in cytomegalovirus infection. TCRdb used MiXCR to reprocess the reads, holding one entry per CDR3 protein. The sample lists 900,000 to 950,000 distinct CDR3 sequences; roughly a third were seen once. In regard to this clonotype: Antigen: not known. A much larger clone differs by one base, so this may be a read error. Given the absence of the conserved phenylalanine or tryptophan at the CDR3 end, a read error is likely.

In germline, CDR1 is SGHTA, CDR2 FQGNSA. Trimming stripped 1 base from V and 2 bases from J, with 15 bases between. The CDR3 totals 16 residues. V usage is TRBV7-2 and J usage is TRBJ2-7, with D perhaps matching TRBD1 or TRBD2 (6 bases each). Sequencing was performed on cultured CD8+ T cells from PBMCs, taken from culture after CMV antigen stimulation. This TCR derives from a human donor in good health (CMV status not recorded). Some clones in this sample may be carry-over from other donors' samples. The CDR3 reads CASSLVGGAITYEQYI. CDR3 DNA: TGTGCCAGCAGCTTAGTGGGGGGCGCAATTACCTACGAGCAGTACATC.